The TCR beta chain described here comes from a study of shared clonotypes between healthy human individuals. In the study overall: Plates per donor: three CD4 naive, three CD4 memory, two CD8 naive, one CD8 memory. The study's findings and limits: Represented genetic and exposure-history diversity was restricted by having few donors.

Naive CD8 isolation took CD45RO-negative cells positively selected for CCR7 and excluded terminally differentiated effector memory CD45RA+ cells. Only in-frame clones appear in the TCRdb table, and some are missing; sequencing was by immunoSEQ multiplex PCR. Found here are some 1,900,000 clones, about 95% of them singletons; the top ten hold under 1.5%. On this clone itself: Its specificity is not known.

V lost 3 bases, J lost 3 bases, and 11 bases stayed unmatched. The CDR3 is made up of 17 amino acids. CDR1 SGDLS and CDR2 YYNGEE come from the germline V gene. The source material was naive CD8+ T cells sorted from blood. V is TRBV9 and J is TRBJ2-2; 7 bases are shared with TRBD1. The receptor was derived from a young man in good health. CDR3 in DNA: TGTGCCAGCAGCGCCCCCGCGAACAGGGGCGACACCGGGGAGCTGTTTTTT. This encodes CASSAPANRGDTGELFF.